The present T cell receptor beta chain was sequenced within a study of shared clonotypes between healthy human individuals. CDR1 is MDHEN and CDR2 is SYDVKM in the germline V gene. This CDR3 has 13 amino acids. Trimming shortened V by 1 base and J by 5 bases, and 8 bases separated the two germline ends. A word on this clone: Its specificity is unknown.

Sequencing was at deep level. Sequencing used immunoSEQ multiplex PCR; TCRdb keeps in-frame clones, though not all of them. Of about 550,000 clones listed, roughly 95% are singletons. The naive CD8 population came from CD45RO-negative cells selected for CCR7, without terminally differentiated effector memory CD45RA+ cells. General study findings and limits: Four donors shared about 4.8% of their naive CD4 clonotypes. Clonotypes shared by all four sorted-subset donors had higher generation probabilities than non-shared clonotypes. The represented genetic and exposure-history diversity was limited by the small number of donors.

This clonotype was sampled from a woman in her 30s in good health. V and J are TRBV28 and TRBJ1-2, with D unclear. The sample taken for sequencing was naive CD8+ T cells sorted from blood. CDR3 amino acids: CASSLSSSYGYTF. CDR3 DNA: TGTGCCAGCAGTTTATCAAGTTCTTATGGCTACACCTTC.